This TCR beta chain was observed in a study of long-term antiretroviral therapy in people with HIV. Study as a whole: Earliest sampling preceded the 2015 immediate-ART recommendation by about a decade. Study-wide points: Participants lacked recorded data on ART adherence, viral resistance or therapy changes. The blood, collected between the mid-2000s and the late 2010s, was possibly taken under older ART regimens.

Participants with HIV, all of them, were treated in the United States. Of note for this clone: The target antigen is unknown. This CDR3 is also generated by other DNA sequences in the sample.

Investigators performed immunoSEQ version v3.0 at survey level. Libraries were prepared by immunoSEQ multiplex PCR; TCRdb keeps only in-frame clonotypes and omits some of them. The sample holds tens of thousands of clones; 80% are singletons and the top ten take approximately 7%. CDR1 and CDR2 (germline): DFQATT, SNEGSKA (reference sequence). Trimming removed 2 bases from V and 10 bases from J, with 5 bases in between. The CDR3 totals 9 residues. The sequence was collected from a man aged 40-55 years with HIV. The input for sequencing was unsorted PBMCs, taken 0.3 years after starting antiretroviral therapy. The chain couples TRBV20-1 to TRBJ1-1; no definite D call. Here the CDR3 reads CSARRRAFF. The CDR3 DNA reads TGCAGTGCTAGAAGGAGAGCTTTCTTT.